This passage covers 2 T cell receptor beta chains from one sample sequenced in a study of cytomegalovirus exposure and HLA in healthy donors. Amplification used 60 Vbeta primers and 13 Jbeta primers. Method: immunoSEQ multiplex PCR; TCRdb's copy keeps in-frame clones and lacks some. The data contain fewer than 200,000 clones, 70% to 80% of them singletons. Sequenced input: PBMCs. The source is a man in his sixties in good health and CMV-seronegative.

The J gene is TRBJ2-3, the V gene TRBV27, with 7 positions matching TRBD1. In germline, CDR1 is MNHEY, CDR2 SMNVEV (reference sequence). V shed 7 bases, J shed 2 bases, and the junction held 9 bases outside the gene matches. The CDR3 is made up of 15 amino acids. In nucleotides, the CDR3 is TGTGCCAGCAAACCCCGGGACAGACTCACAGATACGCAGTATTTT. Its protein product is CASKPRDRLTDTQYF.

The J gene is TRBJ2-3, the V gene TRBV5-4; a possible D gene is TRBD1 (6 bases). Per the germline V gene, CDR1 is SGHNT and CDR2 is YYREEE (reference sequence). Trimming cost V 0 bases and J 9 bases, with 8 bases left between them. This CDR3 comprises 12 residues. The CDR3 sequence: CASSLEGGTQYF. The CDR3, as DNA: TGTGCCAGCAGCTTGGAAGGGGGAACGCAGTATTTT.